The TCR beta chain described here comes from a study of cytotoxic CD8 clonotypes in ibrutinib-treated CLL. The germline V and J ends were trimmed by 2 bases and 0 bases, with 10 bases remaining between them. Germline loops: CDR1 KGHSH, CDR2 LQKENI. There are 15 residues in the CDR3. Overall study results and limits: Age-matched healthy donor levels were exceeded by baseline clonality, which tracked circulating CD8+ T-cell counts.

TCRdb's table, derived via immunoSEQ multiplex PCR, lists solely in-frame clones and lacks some. The profile shows about 27,000 clones, 85% of them singletons. Remarks on this clone: Its specificity is not known.

This specimen was PBMCs, taken after 24 months of ibrutinib treatment. This clonotype was obtained from a human donor with chronic lymphocytic leukemia. The rearrangement links TRBV18 to TRBJ1-1; D is unresolved. As DNA, the CDR3 is TGTGCCAGCTCACCAAACCCGACGGTGAACACTGAAGCTTTCTTT. The encoded protein is CASSPNPTVNTEAFF.